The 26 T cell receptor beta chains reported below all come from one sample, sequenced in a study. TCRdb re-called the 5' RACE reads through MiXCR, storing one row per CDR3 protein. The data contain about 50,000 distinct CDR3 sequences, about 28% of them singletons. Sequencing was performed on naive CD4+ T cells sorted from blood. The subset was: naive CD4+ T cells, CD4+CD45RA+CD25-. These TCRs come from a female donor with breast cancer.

CDR3 nucleotide sequence: TGTGCCAGCAGTACCCGGACAGGCCACTATGGCTACACCTTC. This translates into CASSTRTGHYGYTF. V is TRBV6-5 and J is TRBJ1-2; 7 nucleotides match TRBD1. The CDR3 is 14 residues long. Germline loops: CDR1 MNHEY, CDR2 SVGAGI. V lost 5 bases to trimming and J lost 3 bases; unmatched junction nucleotides: 6.

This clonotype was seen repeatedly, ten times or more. CDR3 DNA: TGTGCCAGCAGCTCCCGACTAGATCGAGCGCAGTTCTTC. This sequence encodes CASSSRLDRAQFF. J is TRBJ2-1 and V is TRBV3-1; D is perhaps TRBD2 (6 bases). Germline CDR1 and CDR2: LGHDT and YNNKEL (reference sequence). The CDR3 has 13 amino acids. V was shortened by 5 bases and J by 12 bases, with 17 bases between the two germline ends.

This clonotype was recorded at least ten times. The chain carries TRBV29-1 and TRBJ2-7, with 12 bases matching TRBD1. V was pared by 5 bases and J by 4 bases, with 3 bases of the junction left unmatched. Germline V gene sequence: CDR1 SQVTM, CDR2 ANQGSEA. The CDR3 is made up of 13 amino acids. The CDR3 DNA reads TGCAGCGTTCCGGGACAGGGGGCTTACGAGCAGTACTTC. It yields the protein CSVPGQGAYEQYF.

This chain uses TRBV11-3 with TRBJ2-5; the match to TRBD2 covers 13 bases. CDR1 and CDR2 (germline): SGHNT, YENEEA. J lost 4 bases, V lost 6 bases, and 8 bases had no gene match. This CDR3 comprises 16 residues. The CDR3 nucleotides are TGTGCCAGCAGTCGAAGGACTAGCGGGAGTATAGAGACCCAGTACTTC. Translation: CASSRRTSGSIETQYF.

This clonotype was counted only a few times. CDR3 amino acids: CASSFEGGELFF. CDR3 nucleotide sequence: TGTGCCAGCAGTTTTGAAGGCGGGGAGCTGTTTTTT. The chain recombines TRBV12-3 or TRBV12-4 with TRBJ2-2; D is undetermined. Trimming took 3 bases from V and 7 from J, leaving 6 bases between them. The CDR3 extends over 12 amino acids.

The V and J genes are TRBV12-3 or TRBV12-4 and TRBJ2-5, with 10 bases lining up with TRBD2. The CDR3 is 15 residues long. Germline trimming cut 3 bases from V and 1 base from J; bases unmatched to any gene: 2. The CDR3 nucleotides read TGTGCCAGCAGTTTGGAGCGGGAGGGCCAAGAGACCCAGTACTTC. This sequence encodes CASSLEREGQETQYF.

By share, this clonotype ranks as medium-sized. For the CDR3, the DNA is TGCGCCAGCAGCTTGGAAGGACTCCAAGAGACCCAGTACTTC. Protein product: CASSLEGLQETQYF. The chain couples TRBV5-1 to TRBJ2-5, with D possibly matching TRBD2 (5 bases). Per the germline V gene, CDR1 is SGHRS and CDR2 is YFSETQ. The V end was cut by 0 bases, the J end by 1 base, with 7 bases between. The CDR3 is 14 amino acids.

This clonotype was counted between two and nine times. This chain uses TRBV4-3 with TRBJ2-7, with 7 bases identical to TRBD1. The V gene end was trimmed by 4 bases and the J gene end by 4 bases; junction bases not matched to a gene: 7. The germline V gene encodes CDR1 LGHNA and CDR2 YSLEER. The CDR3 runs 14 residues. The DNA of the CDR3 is TGCGCCAGCAGCCTTGAACTACAGGGGTACGAGCAGTACTTC. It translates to CASSLELQGYEQYF.

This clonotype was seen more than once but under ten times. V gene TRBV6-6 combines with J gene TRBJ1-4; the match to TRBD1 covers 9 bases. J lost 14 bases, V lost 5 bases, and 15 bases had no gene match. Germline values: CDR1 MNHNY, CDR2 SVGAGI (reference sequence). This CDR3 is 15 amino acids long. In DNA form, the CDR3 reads TGTGCCAGCAGTCTTCAGACAGGGGGTATTATAGAGCTGTTTTTT. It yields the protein CASSLQTGGIIELFF.

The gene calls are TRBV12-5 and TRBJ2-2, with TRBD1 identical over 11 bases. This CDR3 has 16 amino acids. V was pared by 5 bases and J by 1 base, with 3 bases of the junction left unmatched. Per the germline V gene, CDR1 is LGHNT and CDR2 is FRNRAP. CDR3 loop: CASGPGTGGNTGELFF. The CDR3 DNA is TGTGCTAGTGGTCCGGGGACAGGGGGGAACACCGGGGAGCTGTTTTTT.

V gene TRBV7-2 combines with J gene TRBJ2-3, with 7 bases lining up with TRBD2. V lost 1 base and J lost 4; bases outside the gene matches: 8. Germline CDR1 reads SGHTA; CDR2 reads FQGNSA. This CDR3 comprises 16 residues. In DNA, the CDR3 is TGTGCCAGCAGCTTAGGTTTTGGACTAGATGCAGATACGCAGTATTTT. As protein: CASSLGFGLDADTQYF.

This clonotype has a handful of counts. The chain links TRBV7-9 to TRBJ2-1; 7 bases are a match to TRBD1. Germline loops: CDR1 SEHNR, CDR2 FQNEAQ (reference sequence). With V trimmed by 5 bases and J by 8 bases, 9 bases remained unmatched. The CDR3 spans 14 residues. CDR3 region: CASSTGARNYEQFF. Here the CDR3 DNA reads TGTGCCAGCAGCACAGGGGCGCGTAACTATGAGCAGTTCTTC.

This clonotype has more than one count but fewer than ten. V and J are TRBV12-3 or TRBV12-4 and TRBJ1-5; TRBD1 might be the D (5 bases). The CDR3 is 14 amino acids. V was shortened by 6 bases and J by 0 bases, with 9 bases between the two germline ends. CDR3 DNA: TGTGCCAGCAGGTATACAGGTAGCAATCAGCCCCAGCATTTT. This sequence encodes CASRYTGSNQPQHF.

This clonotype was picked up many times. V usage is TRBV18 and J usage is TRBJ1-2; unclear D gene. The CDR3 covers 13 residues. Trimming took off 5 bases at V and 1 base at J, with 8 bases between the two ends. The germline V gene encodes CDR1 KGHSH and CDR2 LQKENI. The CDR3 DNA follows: TGTGCCAGCTCATCGACACTTAACTATGGCTACACCTTC. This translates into CASSSTLNYGYTF.

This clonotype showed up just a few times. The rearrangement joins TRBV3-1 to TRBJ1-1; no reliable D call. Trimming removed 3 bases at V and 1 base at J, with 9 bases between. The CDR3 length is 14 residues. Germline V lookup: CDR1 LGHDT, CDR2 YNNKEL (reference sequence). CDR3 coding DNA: TGTGCCAGCAGCCATTGGACGGCGAACACTGAAGCTTTCTTT. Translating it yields CASSHWTANTEAFF.

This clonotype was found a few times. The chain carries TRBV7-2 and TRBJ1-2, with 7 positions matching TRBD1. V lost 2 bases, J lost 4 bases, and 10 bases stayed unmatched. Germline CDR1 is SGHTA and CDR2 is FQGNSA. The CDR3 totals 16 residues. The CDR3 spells CASSLRRDRPSYGYTF. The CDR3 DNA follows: TGTGCCAGCAGCTTACGCAGGGACAGACCTAGCTATGGCTACACCTTC. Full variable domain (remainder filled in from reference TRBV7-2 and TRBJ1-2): GAGVSQSPSNKVTEKGKDVELRCDPISGHTALYWYRQSLGQGLEFLIYFQGNSAPDKSGLPSDRFSAERTGGSVSTLTIQRTQQEDSAVYLCASSLRRDRPSYGYTFGSGTRLTVV.

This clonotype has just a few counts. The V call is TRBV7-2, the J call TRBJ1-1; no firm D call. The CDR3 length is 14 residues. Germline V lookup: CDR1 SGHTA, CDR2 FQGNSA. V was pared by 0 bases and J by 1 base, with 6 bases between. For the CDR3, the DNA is TGTGCCAGCAGCTTAGCACAGTCGAACACTGAAGCTTTCTTT. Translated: CASSLAQSNTEAFF. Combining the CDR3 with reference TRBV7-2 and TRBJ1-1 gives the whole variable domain GAGVSQSPSNKVTEKGKDVELRCDPISGHTALYWYRQSLGQGLEFLIYFQGNSAPDKSGLPSDRFSAERTGGSVSTLTIQRTQQEDSAVYLCASSLAQSNTEAFFGQGTRLTVV.

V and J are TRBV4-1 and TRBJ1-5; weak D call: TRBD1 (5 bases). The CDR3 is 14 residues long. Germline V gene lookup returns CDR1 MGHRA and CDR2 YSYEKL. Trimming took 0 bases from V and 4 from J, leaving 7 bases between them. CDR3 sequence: CASSQESGNQPQHF. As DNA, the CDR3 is TGCGCCAGCAGCCAAGAATCAGGGAATCAGCCCCAGCATTTT.

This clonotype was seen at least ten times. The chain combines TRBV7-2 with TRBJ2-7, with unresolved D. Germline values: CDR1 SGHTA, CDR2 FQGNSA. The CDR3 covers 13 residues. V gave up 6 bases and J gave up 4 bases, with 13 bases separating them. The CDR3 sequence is CASSSDPTYEQYF. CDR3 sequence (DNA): TGTGCCAGCAGTTCCGACCCTACTTACGAGCAGTACTTC.

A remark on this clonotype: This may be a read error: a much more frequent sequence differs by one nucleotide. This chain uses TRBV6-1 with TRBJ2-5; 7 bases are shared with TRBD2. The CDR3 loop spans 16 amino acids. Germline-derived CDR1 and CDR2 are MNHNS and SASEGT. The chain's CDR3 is CASREAASGAKETQYF. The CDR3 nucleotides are TGTGCCAGCAGGGAAGCGGCGAGCGGGGCAAAAGAGACCCAGTACTTC.

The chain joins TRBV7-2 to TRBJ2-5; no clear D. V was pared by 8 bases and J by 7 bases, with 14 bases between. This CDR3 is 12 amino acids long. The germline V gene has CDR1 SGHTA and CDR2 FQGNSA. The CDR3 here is CASGNSAGTQYF. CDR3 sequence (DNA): TGTGCCAGCGGCAACTCGGCTGGGACCCAGTACTTC.

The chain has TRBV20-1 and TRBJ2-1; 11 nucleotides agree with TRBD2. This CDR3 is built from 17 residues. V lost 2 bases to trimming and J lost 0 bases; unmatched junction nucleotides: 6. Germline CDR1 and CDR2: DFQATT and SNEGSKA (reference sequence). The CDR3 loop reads CSARRLAGGGSYNEQFF. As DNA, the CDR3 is TGCAGTGCTAGAAGGCTAGCGGGAGGAGGCTCCTACAATGAGCAGTTCTTC.

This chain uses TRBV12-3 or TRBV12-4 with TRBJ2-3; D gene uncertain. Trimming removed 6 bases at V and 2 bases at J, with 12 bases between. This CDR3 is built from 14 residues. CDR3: CASRKWRITDTQYF. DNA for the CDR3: TGTGCCAGCAGAAAGTGGAGAATCACAGATACGCAGTATTTT.

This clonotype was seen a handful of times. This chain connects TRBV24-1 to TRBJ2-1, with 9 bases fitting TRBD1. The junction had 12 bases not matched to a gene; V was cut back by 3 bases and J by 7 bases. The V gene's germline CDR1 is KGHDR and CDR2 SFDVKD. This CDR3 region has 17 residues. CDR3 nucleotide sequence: TGTGCCACCAGTGATCCGTCGGGACAGGGTAGGAGAAATGAGCAGTTCTTC. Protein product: CATSDPSGQGRRNEQFF.

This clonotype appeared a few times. CDR3 amino acids: CSARDWETGLGNEQFF. The DNA for the CDR3 is TGCAGTGCTAGAGATTGGGAGACTGGCTTGGGGAATGAGCAGTTCTTC. The chain has TRBV20-1 and TRBJ2-1, with D perhaps matching TRBD2 (5 bases). V shed 0 bases and J shed 7 bases, with 19 bases lying between them. Germline lookup yields CDR1 DFQATT and CDR2 SNEGSKA (reference sequence). CDR3 length: 16 amino acids.

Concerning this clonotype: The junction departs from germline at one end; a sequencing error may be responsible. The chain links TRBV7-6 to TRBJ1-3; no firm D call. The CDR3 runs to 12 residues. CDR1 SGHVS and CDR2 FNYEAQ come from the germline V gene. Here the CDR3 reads CANSFEGNTIYF. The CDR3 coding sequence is TGTGCCAACAGCTTCGAGGGAAACACCATATATTTT.